This T cell receptor beta chain is from a study of cytomegalovirus exposure and HLA in healthy donors. Study results and limitations: Most likely, a cluster of highly shared sequence variants arose as a sequencing artifact. As a later analysis revealed, most CMV-associated TCR beta chains appeared HLA-restricted.

The PCR had 60 Vbeta and 13 Jbeta primers. Data came from immunoSEQ multiplex PCR; TCRdb stores just in-frame clones and leaves some out. The sample holds 150,000 to 200,000 clones, about 62% seen once. This CDR3 comprises 21 residues. The ends lost 0 bases at V and 6 bases at J; junction bases unmatched: 25. Germline loops: CDR1 SGDLS, CDR2 YYNGEE. Regarding this clone: Its antigen is not identified.

The sequence derives from a man aged 35 to 55 in good health and CMV-seronegative. The V and J genes are TRBV9 and TRBJ2-3; the match to TRBD2 covers 7 bases. The specimen sequenced was PBMCs. CDR3 coding DNA: TGTGCCAGCAGCGTAGAGGGTGAGCGTCTAGCGGACTACGAAAGAGGGGATACGCAGTATTTT. Amino acids: CASSVEGERLADYERGDTQYF.